This T cell receptor (beta chain) was recovered during a study of OX40 agonist ivuxolimab in advanced cancers. General study points: Compared with others, partial responders at 0.1-3.0 mg/kg displayed clonal expansion among the lowest.

Sequencing used immunoSEQ multiplex PCR; TCRdb keeps in-frame clones, though not all of them. This table holds tens of thousands of clones, roughly 90% found once. The germline V gene encodes CDR1 SGHRS and CDR2 YFSETQ. V lost 2 bases, J lost 1 base, and 1 base stayed unmatched. This CDR3 is built from 16 residues. Autoimmune disease history or systemic immunosuppression was exclusionary. Regarding this clone: Its cognate antigen is unknown.

This chain connects TRBV5-1 to TRBJ2-2; 11 positions match TRBD2. This clonotype was sampled from an adult with an advanced solid tumor such as melanoma, head and neck, liver or kidney cancer. The source was CD4+ or CD8+ T cells sorted from blood, collected in a trial of the OX40 agonist ivuxolimab. The CDR3 DNA follows: TGCGCCAGCAGCTTAGGACTAGCGGGGAACACCGGGGAGCTGTTTTTT. It is translated as CASSLGLAGNTGELFF.